What follows are 7 T cell receptor beta chains derived from one specimen sequenced in a study of beta chain features in type 1 diabetes. The sequenced template was cDNA made from the entire isolated RNA. Measured with immunoSEQ multiplex PCR; TCRdb has only the in-frame clones, and not every one. The data show about 710,000 clones, with over 12% seen just once and approximately 0.043% held by the top ten. Overall study findings and caveats: Researchers report that Type 1 diabetes patients had moderately but significantly shorter TCRB CDR3s across all four CD4+ subsets.

For these TCRs, the target antigens are not known. Source material: naive CD4+ T cells from blood. These receptor sequences come from a man between 18 and 29 years old with type 1 diabetes.

There are a few counts of this clone. The rearrangement links TRBV14 to TRBJ2-7, with TRBD2 identical over 12 bases. This CDR3 is built from 16 residues. Germline trimming cut 4 bases from V and 3 bases from J; bases unmatched to any gene: 7. CDR1 is SGHDN and CDR2 is FVKESK in the germline V gene. This CDR3 is CASSRLTSGRSYEQYF. Here the CDR3 DNA reads TGTGCCAGCAGCCGCCTGACTAGCGGGAGAAGCTACGAGCAGTACTTC.

The chain joins TRBV2 to TRBJ2-6; 9 bases fit TRBD1. The length of the CDR3 is 17 residues. Germline V CDR1 and CDR2: SNHLY, FYNNEI. Trimming took 6 bases from V and 2 from J; bases not matched to a gene: 8. CDR3 amino acids: CASRPGQGSAGANVLTF. CDR3 in DNA: TGTGCCAGCAGACCGGGACAGGGTTCGGCTGGGGCCAACGTCCTGACTTTC.

The table lists this clone with a few counts. The gene calls are TRBV29-1 and TRBJ2-1, with D unclear. V was clipped by 1 base and J by 5 bases, with 12 bases between them. The CDR3 sequence is 14 residues long. Germline CDR1 and CDR2: SQVTM and ANQGSEA. The CDR3 DNA is TGCAGCGTTGAAGGAAGCCGCGGCCACAATGAGCAGTTCTTC. It translates to CSVEGSRGHNEQFF.

Note on this clone: The conserved closing phenylalanine or tryptophan is absent in this CDR3, likely reflecting a read error. It is unclear where the CDR3 begins or ends on the DNA, so no DNA is shown, and the CDR3 is as TCRdb lists it. The J gene is TRBJ2-7, the V gene TRBV2; the tabulated D call, TRBD1, remains unverified against the DNA. Germline V CDR1 and CDR2: SNHLY, FYNNEI. Termini included, the CDR3 measures 13 amino acids. The CDR3 spells CASSEALSWTGSL.

There are a few counts of this clone. The chain is built from TRBV7-2 and TRBJ2-3; TRBD2 matches at 10 bases. Trimming removed 3 bases from V and 3 bases from J; junction bases left unmatched: 3. The germline gives CDR1 SGHTA, CDR2 FQGNSA. This CDR3 region has 15 residues. The DNA of the CDR3 is TGTGCCAGCAGCTTCCTAGCGGGGGCGACAGATACGCAGTATTTT. The encoded protein is CASSFLAGATDTQYF.

This clone was seen more than once but under ten times. The identical CDR3 is also encoded by other nucleotide sequences in the sample. The gene calls are TRBV2 and TRBJ2-5; D call uncertain. This CDR3 is built from 11 residues. V was shortened by 2 bases and J by 5 bases, with 3 bases between the two germline ends. Per germline, CDR1 SNHLY and CDR2 FYNNEI. This CDR3 is CASSERETQYF. In DNA, the CDR3 is TGTGCCAGCAGTGAAAGGGAGACCCAGTACTTC.

V usage is TRBV5-1 and J usage is TRBJ1-1, with TRBD1 identical over 7 bases. The CDR3 is 15 residues long. The germline V gene has CDR1 SGHRS and CDR2 YFSETQ. V lost 5 bases, J lost 4 bases, and 11 bases stayed unmatched. The CDR3 protein is CASRPQTGIGTEAFF. In DNA, the CDR3 is TGCGCCAGCAGGCCGCAGACAGGGATCGGCACTGAAGCTTTCTTT.